This is a list of T cell receptor beta chains from one sample in a study of blood T cell repertoires in COVID-19. Generated by immunoSEQ multiplex PCR, the TCRdb table keeps only in-frame clones and is missing some. There are roughly 260,000 clones in the sample; around 87% occur only once, and around 2.5% lies in the top ten. Input material: peripheral blood. The receptors were gathered from a woman between 45 and 60 years old with acute or convalescent COVID-19. The conserved cysteine and the conserved F or W are not part of the CDR3 here.

v_call cdr3_length cdr3_aa
TRBV24-1 14 ATSDRQTGGAQPQH
TRBV7-2 14 ASSLVPGGSSYEQY
TRBV10-3 14 AMGQLISSGANVLT
TRBV7-2 15 ASSSFPRGQRSYEQY
TRBV29-1 12 SVVKDRGRTEAF
TRBV28 17 ASRAGLAVYFGSSDTQY
TRBV27 11 ASTLRGNYGYT
TRBV2 13 ASSSLAGEAGELF
TRBV27 12 ASSLRTPNQPQH
TRBV3-1/TRBV3-2 13 ASSQGWFGATEAF
TRBV15 12 ATSLAGRGYEQY
TRBV5-1 17 ASSLGSGLAGDLSYEQY
TRBV28 13 ASSFPGLVTGELF
TRBV28 13 ASSLGRDFSYEQY
TRBV7-8 11 ASSFFGDTEAF
TRBV7-9 14 ASSLVRTGSHNEQF
TRBV6-5 11 ASRQGGSYEQY
TRBV5-1 12 ASSTGVEGSPLH
TRBV5-1 16 ASSLSGTSGRALNTQY
TRBV5-1 11 ASRISTNEKLF